This T cell receptor (beta chain) is from a study of blood T cell repertoires in COVID-19. Looking at the study overall: Whether acute or convalescent, the COVID-19 samples came from the United States, Italy and Spain. Nucleic acid was either cDNA or gDNA, and it came from T cells, B-cell-depleted T cells, or PBMCs.

Original processing methods: The authors estimated nucleated cell counts from reference gene primer amplification. The assay was immunoSEQ multiplex PCR, and TCRdb's table has in-frame clones only and misses some. The DNA was the basis for D and trimming; V, J and clone size are from that table. The sample records some 150,000 clones, about 88% being singletons. The length of the CDR3 is 15 residues. Trimming took 9 bases from V and 5 from J; bases not matched to a gene: 11. The germline CDR1 and CDR2 sequences are MNHEY and SVGAGI. Sequencing input: peripheral blood. This TCR was recovered from a woman older than 75 in a cohort sampled during active or convalescent COVID-19. The V call is TRBV6-5, the J call TRBJ1-4; 8 positions match TRBD1. CDR3 coding DNA: TGTGCCAGTAACTTTAGGAGGACAGGGAATGAAAAACTGTTTTTT. Residues: CASNFRRTGNEKLFF.